The T cell receptor (beta chain) described here comes from a study of response to subunit inactivated influenza vaccine. After removal of 8 bases from V and 4 bases from J, the junction contained 22 bases not matched to a gene. Per the germline V gene, CDR1 is SGHAT and CDR2 is FQNNGV. The CDR3 sequence is 20 residues long. One entry per CDR3 protein, called by TCRdb with MiXCR from the RT-PCR reads. The table records about 540,000 distinct CDR3 sequences, around 25% of them present only once. These data also formed part of another study, on T cells expressing NK-cell markers. That paper notes: As the method of synthesis, 5'RACE template switching with UMIs yielded TCR beta cDNA.

Sequences were derived from CD4+ T cells sorted from PBMCs, sampled roughly 12 days after vaccination. The TCR was taken from a man between 50 and 59 years old who received an inactivated influenza vaccine. This chain uses TRBV11-2 with TRBJ2-1, with 11 bases aligning to TRBD2. The CDR3 loop reads CASRPPLRSSGGKRYNEQFF. The CDR3 region has the DNA TGTGCCAGCCGCCCCCCGTTGCGCTCTAGCGGGGGGAAACGATACAATGAGCAGTTCTTC. The whole variable domain, filled in from reference TRBV11-2 and TRBJ2-1, reads EAGVAQSPRYKIIEKRQSVAFWCNPISGHATLYWYQQILGQGPKLLIQFQNNGVVDDSQLPKDRFSAERLKGVDSTLKIQPAKLEDSAVYLCASRPPLRSSGGKRYNEQFFGPGTRLTVL.